These 5 T cell receptor beta chains originate from one sample sequenced in a study of OX40 agonist ivuxolimab in advanced cancers. The repertoire was sequenced with immunoSEQ multiplex PCR; TCRdb's copy has only in-frame clones and lacks some. Here the sample spans more than 25,000 clones, approximately 84% being singletons. This specimen consisted of CD4+ or CD8+ T cells sorted from blood, obtained in a trial of the OX40 agonist ivuxolimab. The receptors were gathered from an adult with an advanced solid tumor such as melanoma, head and neck, liver or kidney cancer.

The V gene is TRBV9, the J gene TRBJ2-1; no firm D call. Germline V lookup: CDR1 SGDLS, CDR2 YYNGEE. This CDR3 is 16 amino acids long. V lost 0 bases and J 0 bases, leaving 10 bases between the germline ends. CDR3 sequence: CASSVENSDSYNEQFF. In nucleotides, the CDR3 is TGTGCCAGCAGCGTAGAAAACAGTGACTCCTACAATGAGCAGTTCTTC.

The CDR3 spells CASSPGQGADTQYF. The DNA for the CDR3 is TGCGCCAGCAGCCCTGGACAGGGGGCGGATACGCAGTATTTT. The gene calls are TRBV5-1 and TRBJ2-3; 11 nucleotides match TRBD1. V was clipped by 4 bases and J by 6 bases; unmatched bases: 4. CDR1 is SGHRS and CDR2 is YFSETQ in the germline V gene. CDR3 length: 14 residues.

The gene calls are TRBV29-1 and TRBJ2-7, with TRBD1 identical over 10 bases. Germline values: CDR1 SQVTM, CDR2 ANQGSEA. The CDR3 runs 13 residues. V trimming: 7 bases; J trimming: 5 bases; junction bases outside the gene matches: 8. Here the CDR3 DNA reads TGCAGCGCCGGACCGGGACAGGGGAACGAGCAGTACTTC. Translating it yields CSAGPGQGNEQYF.

The rearrangement links TRBV4-2 to TRBJ2-1, with 8 bases lining up with TRBD1. There are 17 residues in the CDR3. With 3 bases clipped from V and 2 bases from J, the junction kept 9 bases outside the gene matches. Germline CDR1 LGHNA, CDR2 YNFKEQ. CDR3: CASSHGQGQGTYNEQFF. The CDR3 DNA reads as TGTGCCAGCAGCCATGGTCAAGGACAGGGAACCTACAATGAGCAGTTCTTC.

This chain connects TRBV27 to TRBJ1-2, with 9 bases fitting TRBD1. Losses at the gene ends were 6 bases for V and 4 bases for J; bases not matched to a gene: 12. Germline CDR1 MNHEY, CDR2 SMNVEV (reference sequence). The CDR3 has 16 amino acids. CDR3 region: CASSPGQGVFGYGYTF. The CDR3 DNA sequence: TGTGCCAGCAGCCCGGGACAGGGCGTTTTTGGCTATGGCTACACCTTC.